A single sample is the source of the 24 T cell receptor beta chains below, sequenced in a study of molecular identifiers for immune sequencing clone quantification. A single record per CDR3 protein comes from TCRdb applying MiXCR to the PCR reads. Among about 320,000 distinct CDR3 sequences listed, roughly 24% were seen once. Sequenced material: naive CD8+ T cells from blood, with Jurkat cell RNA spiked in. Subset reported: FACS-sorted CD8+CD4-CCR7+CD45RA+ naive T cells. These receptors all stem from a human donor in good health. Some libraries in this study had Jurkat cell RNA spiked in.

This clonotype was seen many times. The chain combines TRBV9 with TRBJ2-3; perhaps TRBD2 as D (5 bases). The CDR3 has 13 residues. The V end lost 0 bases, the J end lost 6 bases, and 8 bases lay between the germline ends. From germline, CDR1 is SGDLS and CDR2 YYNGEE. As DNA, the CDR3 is TGTGCCAGCAGCGTAGAGGTAGCGGATACGCAGTATTTT. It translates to CASSVEVADTQYF. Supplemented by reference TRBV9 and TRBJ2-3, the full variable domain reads DSGVTQTPKHLITATGQRVTLRCSPRSGDLSVYWYQQSLDQGLQFLIQYYNGEERAKGNILERFSAQQFPDLHSELNLSSLELGDSALYFCASSVEVADTQYFGPGTRLTVL.

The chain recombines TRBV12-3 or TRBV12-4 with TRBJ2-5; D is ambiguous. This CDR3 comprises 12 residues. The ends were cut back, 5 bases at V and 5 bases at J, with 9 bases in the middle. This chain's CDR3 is CASSPLLETQYF. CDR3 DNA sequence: TGTGCCAGCAGTCCTCTCTTGGAGACCCAGTACTTC.

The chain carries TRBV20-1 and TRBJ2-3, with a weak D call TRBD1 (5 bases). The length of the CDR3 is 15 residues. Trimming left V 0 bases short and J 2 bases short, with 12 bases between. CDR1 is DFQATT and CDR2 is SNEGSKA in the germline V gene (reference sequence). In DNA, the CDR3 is TGCAGTGCTAGAGATTTTCGACAGAACACAGATACGCAGTATTTT. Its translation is CSARDFRQNTDTQYF.

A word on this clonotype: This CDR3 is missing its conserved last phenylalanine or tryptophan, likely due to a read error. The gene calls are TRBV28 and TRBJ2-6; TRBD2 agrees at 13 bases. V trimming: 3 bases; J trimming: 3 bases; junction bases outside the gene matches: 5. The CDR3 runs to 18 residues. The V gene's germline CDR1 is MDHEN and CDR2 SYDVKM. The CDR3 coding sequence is TGTGCCAGCAGTTTCGGACTAGCGGGAGCTGTTGGGGCCAACGTCCTGACTATC. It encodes CASSFGLAGAVGANVLTI.

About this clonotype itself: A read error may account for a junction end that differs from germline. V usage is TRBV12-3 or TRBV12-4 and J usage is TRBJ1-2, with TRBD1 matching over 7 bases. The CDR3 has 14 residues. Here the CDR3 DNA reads TGTGCCAGCAGTGCCGGGACAGCTAACTATGGCTGCACCTTC. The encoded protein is CASSAGTANYGCTF.

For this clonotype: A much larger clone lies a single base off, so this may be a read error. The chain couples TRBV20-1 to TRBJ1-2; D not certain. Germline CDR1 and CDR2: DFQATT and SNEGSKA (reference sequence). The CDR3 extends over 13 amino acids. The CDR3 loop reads CNARSETNYGYTF. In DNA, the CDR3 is TGCAATGCTAGATCAGAAACTAACTATGGCTACACCTTC.

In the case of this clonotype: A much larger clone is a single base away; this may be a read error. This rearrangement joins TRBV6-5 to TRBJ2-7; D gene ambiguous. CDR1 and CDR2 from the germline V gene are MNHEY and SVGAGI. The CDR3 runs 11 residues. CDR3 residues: CARSSGHEQYF. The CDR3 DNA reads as TGTGCCAGAAGTTCTGGGCACGAGCAGTACTTC.

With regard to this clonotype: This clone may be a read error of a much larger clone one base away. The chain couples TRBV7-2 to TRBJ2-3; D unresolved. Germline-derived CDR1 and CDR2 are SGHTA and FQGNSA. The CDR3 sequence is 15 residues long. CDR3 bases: TGTGCCGGCAGCTTAATTATAGGCCGCACAGATACGCAGTATTTT. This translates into CAGSLIIGRTDTQYF.

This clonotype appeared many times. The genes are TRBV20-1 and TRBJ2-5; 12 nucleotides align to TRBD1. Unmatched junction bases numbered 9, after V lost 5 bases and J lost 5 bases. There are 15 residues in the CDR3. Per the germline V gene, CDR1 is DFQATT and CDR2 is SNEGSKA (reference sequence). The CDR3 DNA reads TGCAGTGCTTACTCCGGGACAGGGGGCGAGGAGACCCAGTACTTC. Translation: CSAYSGTGGEETQYF.

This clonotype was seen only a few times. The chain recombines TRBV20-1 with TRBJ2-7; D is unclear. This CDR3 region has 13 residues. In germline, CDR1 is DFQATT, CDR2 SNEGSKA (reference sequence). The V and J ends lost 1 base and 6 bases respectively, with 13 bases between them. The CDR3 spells CSARAGYLLEQYF. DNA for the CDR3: TGCAGTGCTAGAGCGGGTTACCTCCTCGAGCAGTACTTC.

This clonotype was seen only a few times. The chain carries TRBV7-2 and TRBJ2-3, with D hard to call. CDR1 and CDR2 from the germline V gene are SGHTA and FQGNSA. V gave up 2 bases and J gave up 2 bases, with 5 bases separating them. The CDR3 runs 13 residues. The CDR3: CASSLIHTDTQYF. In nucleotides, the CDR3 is TGTGCCAGCAGCTTAATACACACAGATACGCAGTATTTT.

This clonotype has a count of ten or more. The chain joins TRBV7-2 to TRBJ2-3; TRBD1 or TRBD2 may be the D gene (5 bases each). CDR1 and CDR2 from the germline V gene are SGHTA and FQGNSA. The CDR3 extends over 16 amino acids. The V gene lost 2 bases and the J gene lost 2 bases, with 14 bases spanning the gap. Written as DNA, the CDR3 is TGTGCCAGCAGCTTATATGGGGACGGACTCACAGATACGCAGTATTTT. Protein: CASSLYGDGLTDTQYF.

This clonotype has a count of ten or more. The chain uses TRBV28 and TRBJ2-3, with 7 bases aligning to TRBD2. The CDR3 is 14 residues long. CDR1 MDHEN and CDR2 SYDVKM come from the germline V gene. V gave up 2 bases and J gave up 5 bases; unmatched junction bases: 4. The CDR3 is CASSLGAGLDTQYF. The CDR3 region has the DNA TGTGCCAGCAGTTTAGGAGCGGGGTTAGATACGCAGTATTTT.

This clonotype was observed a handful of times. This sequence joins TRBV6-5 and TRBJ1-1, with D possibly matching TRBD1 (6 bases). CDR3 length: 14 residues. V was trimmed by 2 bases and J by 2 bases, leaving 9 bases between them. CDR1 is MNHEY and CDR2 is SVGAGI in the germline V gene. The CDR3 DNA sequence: TGTGCCAGCAGTTACAGTGGGACAAACACTGAAGCTTTCTTT. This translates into CASSYSGTNTEAFF.

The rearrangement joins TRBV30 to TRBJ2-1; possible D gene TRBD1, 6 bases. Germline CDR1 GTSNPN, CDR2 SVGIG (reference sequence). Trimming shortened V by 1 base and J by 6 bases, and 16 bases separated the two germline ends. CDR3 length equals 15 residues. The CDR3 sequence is CAWSGGTGTSNEQFF. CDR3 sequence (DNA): TGTGCCTGGAGTGGAGGCACAGGGACCTCCAATGAGCAGTTCTTC. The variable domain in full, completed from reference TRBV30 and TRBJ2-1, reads SQTIHQWPATLVQPVGSPLSLECTVEGTSNPNLYWYRQAAGRGLQLLFYSVGIGQISSEVPQNLSASRPQDRQFILSSKKLLLSDSGFYLCAWSGGTGTSNEQFFGPGTRLTVL.

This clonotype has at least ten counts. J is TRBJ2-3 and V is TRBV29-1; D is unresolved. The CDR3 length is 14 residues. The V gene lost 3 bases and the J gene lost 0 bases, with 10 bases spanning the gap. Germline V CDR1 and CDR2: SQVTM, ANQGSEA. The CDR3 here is CSVEGKTSTDTQYF. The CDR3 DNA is TGCAGCGTTGAGGGGAAGACTAGCACAGATACGCAGTATTTT.

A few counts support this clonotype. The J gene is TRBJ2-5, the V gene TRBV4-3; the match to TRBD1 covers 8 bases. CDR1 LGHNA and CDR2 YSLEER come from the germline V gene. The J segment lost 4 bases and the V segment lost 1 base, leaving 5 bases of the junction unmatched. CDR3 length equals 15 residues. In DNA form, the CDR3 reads TGCGCCAGCAGCCAAGTCTCAGGGGGCCCAGAGACCCAGTACTTC. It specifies CASSQVSGGPETQYF.

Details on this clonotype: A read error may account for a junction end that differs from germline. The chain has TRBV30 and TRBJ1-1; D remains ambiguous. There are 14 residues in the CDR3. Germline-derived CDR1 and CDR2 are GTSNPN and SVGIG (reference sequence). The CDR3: CAWTGPQGNTEALF. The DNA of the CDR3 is TGTGCCTGGACCGGACCCCAAGGCAACACTGAAGCTCTCTTT.

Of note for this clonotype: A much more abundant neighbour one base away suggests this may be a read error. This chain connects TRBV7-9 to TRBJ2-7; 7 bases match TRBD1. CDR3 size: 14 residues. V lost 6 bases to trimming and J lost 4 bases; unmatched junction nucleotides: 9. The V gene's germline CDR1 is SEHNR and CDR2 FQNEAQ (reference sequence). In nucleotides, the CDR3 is TGTGCCAGCAGTCCTTCGACAGGGAGATACGAGCAGTACTTC. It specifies CASSPSTGRYEQYF.

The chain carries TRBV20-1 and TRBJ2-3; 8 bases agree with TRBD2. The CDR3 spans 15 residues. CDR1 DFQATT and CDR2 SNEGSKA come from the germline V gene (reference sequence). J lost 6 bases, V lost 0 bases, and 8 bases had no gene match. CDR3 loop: CSARDSGVSFDTQYF. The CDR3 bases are TGCAGTGCTAGAGATAGCGGGGTTAGTTTTGATACGCAGTATTTT.

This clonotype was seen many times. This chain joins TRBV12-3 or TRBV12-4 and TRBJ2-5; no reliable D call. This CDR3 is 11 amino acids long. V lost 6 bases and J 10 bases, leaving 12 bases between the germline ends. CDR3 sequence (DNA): TGTGCCAGCAGCCCCAATAGAATCCAGTACTTC. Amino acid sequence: CASSPNRIQYF.

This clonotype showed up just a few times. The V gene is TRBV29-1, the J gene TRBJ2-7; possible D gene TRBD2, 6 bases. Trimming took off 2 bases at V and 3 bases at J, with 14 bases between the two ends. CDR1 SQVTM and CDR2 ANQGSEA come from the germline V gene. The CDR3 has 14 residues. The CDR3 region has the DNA TGCAGCGTTGAATCAGCGGGCAGGTACTACGAGCAGTACTTC. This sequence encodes CSVESAGRYYEQYF.

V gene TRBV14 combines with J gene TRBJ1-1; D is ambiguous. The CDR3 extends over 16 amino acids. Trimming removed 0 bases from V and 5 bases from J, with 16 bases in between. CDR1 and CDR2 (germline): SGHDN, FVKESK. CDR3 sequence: CASSQDPPRRGTEAFF. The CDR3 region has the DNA TGTGCCAGCAGCCAAGATCCTCCCAGGAGAGGGACTGAAGCTTTCTTT. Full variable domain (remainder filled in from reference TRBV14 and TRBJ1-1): EAGVTQFPSHSVIEKGQTVTLRCDPISGHDNLYWYRRVMGKEIKFLLHFVKESKQDESGMPNNRFLAERTGGTYSTLKVQPAELEDSGVYFCASSQDPPRRGTEAFFGQGTRLTVV.

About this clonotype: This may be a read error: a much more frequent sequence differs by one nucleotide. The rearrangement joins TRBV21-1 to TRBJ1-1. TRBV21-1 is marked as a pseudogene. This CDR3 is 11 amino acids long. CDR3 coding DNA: TGTGCCAGCAGCAAAAACCGAGAAGCTCTCTTT. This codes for CASSKNREALF.